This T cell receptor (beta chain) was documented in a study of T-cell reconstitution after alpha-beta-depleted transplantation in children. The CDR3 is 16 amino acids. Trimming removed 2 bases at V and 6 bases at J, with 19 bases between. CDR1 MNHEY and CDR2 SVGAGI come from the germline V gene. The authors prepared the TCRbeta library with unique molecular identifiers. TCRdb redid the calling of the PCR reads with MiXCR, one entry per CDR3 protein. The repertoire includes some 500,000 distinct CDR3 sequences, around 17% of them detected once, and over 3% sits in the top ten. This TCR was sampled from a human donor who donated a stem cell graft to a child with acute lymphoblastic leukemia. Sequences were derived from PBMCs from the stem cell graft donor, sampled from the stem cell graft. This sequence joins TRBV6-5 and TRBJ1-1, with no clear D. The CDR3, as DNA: TGTGCCAGCAGTTACGATGCCCGATCGGGCTGGGCTGAAGCTTTCTTT. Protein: CASSYDARSGWAEAFF.